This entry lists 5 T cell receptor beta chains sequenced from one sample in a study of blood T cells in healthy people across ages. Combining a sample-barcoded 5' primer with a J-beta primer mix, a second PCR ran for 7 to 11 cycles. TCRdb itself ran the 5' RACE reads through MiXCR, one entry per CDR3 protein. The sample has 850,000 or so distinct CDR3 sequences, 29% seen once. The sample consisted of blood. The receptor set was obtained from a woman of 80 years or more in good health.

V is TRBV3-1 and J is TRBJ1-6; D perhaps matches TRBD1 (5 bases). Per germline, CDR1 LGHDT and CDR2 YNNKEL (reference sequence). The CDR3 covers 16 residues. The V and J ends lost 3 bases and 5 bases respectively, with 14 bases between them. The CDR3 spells CASSHAQGWDNSPLHF. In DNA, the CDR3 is TGTGCCAGCAGCCATGCCCAGGGATGGGATAATTCACCCCTCCACTTT.

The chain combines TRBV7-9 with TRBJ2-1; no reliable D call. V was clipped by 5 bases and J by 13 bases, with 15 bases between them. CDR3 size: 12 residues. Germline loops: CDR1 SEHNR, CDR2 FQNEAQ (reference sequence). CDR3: CASSLSVRIQFF. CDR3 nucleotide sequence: TGTGCCAGCAGCCTTAGTGTCAGGATTCAGTTCTTC. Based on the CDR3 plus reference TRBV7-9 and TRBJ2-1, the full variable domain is DTGVSQNPRHKITKRGQNVTFRCDPISEHNRLYWYRQTLGQGPEFLTYFQNEAQLEKSRLLSDRFSAERPKGSFSTLEIQRTEQGDSAMYLCASSLSVRIQFFGPGTRLTVL.

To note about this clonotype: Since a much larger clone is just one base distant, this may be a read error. The CDR3 loop is CASSYRDGVGDGYTF. In DNA form, the CDR3 reads TGTGCCAGCAGCTACCGGGACGGGGTGGGTGATGGCTACACCTTC. This rearrangement joins TRBV7-9 to TRBJ1-2; possibly TRBD1 for D (5 bases). The CDR3 runs 15 residues. Germline-derived CDR1 and CDR2 are SEHNR and FQNEAQ (reference sequence). With 4 bases removed from V and 6 bases from J, the gap between germline ends came to 18 bases.

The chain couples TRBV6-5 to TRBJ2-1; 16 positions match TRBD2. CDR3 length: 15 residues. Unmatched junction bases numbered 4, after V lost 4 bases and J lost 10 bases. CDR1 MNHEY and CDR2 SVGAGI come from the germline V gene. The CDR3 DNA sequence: TGTGCCAGCAGTTCCGGGACTAGCGGGGGGGGAGAGCAGTTCTTC. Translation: CASSSGTSGGGEQFF.

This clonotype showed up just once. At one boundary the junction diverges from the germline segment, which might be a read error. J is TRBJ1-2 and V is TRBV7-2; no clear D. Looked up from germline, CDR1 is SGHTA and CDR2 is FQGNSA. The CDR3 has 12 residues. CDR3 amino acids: CAGSLAGSGYTF. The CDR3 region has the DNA TGTGCCGGCAGCTTAGCGGGTAGTGGCTACACCTTC. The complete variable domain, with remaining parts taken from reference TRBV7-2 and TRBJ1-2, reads GAGVSQSPSNKVTEKGKDVELRCDPISGHTALYWYRQSLGQGLEFLIYFQGNSAPDKSGLPSDRFSAERTGGSVSTLTIQRTQQEDSAVYLCAGSLAGSGYTFGSGTRLTVV.